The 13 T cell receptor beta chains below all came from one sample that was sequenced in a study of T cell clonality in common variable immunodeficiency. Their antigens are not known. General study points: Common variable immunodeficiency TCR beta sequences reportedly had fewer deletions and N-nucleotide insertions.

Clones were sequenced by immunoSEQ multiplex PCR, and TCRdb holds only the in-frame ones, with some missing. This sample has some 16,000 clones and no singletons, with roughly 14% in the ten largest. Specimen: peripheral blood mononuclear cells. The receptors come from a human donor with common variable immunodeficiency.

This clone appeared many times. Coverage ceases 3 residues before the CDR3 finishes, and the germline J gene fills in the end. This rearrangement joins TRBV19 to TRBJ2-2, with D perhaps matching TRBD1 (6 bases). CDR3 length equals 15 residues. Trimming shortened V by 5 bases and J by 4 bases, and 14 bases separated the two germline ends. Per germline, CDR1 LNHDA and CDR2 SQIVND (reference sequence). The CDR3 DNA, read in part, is TGTGCCAGTAGTTTTTCAGGGGCGAGCACCGGGGAG. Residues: CASSFSGASTGE. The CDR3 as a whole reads CASSFSGASTGELFF. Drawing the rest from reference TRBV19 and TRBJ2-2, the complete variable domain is DGGITQSPKYLFRKEGQNVTLSCEQNLNHDAMYWYRQDPGQGLRLIYYSQIVNDFQKGDIAEGYSVSREKKESFPLTVTSAQKNPTAFYLCASSFSGASTGELFFGEGSRLTVL.

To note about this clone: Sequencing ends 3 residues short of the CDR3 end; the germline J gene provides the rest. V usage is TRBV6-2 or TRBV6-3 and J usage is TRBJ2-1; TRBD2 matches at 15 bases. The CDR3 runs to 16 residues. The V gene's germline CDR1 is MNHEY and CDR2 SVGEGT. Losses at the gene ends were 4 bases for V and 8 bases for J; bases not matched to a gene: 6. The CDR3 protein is CASSLGLAGGWDEQFF. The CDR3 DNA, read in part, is TGTGCCAGCAGTTTGGGACTAGCGGGGGGTTGGGATGAG.

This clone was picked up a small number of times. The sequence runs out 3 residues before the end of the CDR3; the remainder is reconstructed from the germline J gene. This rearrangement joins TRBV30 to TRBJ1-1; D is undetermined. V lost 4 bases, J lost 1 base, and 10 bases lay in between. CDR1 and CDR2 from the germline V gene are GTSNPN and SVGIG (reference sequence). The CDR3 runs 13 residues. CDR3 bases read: TGTGCCTGGACACGGCAGGCGAACACTGAA. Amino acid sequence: CAWTRQANTE. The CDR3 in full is CAWTRQANTEAFF.

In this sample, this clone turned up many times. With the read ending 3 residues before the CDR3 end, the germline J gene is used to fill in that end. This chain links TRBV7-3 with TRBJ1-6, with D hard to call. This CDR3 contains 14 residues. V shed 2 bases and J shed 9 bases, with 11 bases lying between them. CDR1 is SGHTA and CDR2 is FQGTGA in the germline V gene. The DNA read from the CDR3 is TGTGCCAGCAGCTTATCCGCGGTGGGTTCACCC. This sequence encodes CASSLSAVGSP. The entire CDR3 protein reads CASSLSAVGSPLHF.

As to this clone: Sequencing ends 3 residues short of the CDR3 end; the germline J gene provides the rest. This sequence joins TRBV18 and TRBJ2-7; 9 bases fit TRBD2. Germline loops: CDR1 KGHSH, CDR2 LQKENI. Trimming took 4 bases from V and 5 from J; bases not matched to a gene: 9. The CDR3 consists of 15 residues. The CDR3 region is CASSLSSGEPDEQYF. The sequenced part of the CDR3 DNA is TGTGCCAGCTCACTTTCTAGCGGGGAGCCTGACGAG.

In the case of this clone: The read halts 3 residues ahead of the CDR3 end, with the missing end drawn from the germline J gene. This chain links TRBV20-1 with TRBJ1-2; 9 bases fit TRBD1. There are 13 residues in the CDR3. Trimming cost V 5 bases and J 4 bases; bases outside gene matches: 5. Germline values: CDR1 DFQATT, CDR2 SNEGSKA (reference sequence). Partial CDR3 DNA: TGCAGTGCTTTTGAGGACAGGGGCTATGGC. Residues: CSAFEDRGYG. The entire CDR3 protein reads CSAFEDRGYGYTF.

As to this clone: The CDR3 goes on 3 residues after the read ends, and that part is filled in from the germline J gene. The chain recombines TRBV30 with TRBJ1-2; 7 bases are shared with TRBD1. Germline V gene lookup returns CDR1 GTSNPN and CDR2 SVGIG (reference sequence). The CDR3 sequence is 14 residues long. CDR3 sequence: CAWSVQRGREGYTF. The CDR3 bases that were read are TGTGCCTGGAGTGTACAGAGGGGGCGGGAAGGC.

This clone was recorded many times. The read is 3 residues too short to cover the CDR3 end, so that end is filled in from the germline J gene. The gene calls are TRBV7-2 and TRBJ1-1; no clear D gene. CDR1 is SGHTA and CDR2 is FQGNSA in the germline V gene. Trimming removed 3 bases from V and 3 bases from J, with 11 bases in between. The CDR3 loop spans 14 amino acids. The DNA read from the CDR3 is TGTGCCAGCAGCTTGTACGGTACAGACACTGAA. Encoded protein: CASSLYGTDTE. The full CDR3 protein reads CASSLYGTDTEAFF.

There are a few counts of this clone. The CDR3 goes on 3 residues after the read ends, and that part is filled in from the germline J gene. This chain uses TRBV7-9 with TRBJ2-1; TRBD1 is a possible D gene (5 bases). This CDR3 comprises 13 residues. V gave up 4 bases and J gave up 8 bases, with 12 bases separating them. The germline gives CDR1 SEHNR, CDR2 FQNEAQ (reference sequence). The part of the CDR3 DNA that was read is TGTGCCAGCAGCTCCCCTAGGGGTCATGAG. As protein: CASSSPRGHE. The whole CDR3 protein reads CASSSPRGHEQFF.

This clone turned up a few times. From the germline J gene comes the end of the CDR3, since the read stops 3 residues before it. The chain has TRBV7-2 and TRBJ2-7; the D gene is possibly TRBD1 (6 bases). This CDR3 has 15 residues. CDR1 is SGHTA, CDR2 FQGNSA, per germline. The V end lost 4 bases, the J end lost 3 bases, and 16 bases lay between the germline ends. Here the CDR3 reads CASSSLQGRGYEQYF. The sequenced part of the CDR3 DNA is TGTGCCAGCAGCTCCCTACAGGGTAGGGGCTACGAG. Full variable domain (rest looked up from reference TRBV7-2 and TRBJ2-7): GAGVSQSPSNKVTEKGKDVELRCDPISGHTALYWYRQSLGQGLEFLIYFQGNSAPDKSGLPSDRFSAERTGGSVSTLTIQRTQQEDSAVYLCASSSLQGRGYEQYFGPGTRLTVT.

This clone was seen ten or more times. The CDR3 spells CSATTGNYEQYF. The DNA read from the CDR3 is TGCAGCGCGACGACAGGGAACTACGAG. The chain couples TRBV29-1 to TRBJ2-7; 7 bases fit TRBD1. The DNA ends 3 residues before the CDR3 does, and the rest of the CDR3 is filled in from the germline J gene. Trimming cost V 7 bases and J 3 bases; bases outside gene matches: 6. The germline CDR1 and CDR2 sequences are SQVTM and ANQGSEA. The CDR3 spans 12 residues.

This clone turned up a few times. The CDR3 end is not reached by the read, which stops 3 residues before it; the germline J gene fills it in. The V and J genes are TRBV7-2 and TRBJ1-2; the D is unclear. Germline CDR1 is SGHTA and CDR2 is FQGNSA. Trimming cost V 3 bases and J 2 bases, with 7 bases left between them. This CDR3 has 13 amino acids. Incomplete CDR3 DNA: TGTGCCAGCAGCTTTAACGGGAACTATGGC. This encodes CASSFNGNYG. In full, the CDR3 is CASSFNGNYGYTF. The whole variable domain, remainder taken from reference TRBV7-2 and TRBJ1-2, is GAGVSQSPSNKVTEKGKDVELRCDPISGHTALYWYRQSLGQGLEFLIYFQGNSAPDKSGLPSDRFSAERTGGSVSTLTIQRTQQEDSAVYLCASSFNGNYGYTFGSGTRLTVV.

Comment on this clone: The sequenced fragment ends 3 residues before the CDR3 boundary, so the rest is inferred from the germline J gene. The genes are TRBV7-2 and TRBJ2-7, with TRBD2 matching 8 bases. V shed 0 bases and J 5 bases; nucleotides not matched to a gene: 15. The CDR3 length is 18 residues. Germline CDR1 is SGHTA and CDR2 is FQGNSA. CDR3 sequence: CASSLAPPRSGGKDEQYF. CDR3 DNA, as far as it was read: TGTGCCAGCAGCTTAGCGCCCCCCAGGAGCGGGGGTAAGGACGAG. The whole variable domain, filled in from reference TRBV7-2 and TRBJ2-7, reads GAGVSQSPSNKVTEKGKDVELRCDPISGHTALYWYRQSLGQGLEFLIYFQGNSAPDKSGLPSDRFSAERTGGSVSTLTIQRTQQEDSAVYLCASSLAPPRSGGKDEQYFGPGTRLTVT.